The 23 T cell receptor beta chains listed next were all sequenced from one sample in a study of T cells in localized non-small cell lung cancer. Repertoires were generated with immunoSEQ multiplex PCR, while TCRdb's copy carries only in-frame clones and drops some. The repertoire has fewer than 2,000 clones, around 30% of them found once; the top ten carry roughly 13%. The material was normal lung tissue next to the tumor, obtained before any cancer treatment. The receptor set was obtained from a male donor at least 60 years old with stage II squamous cell lung carcinoma.

This clone is large by share. The chain employs TRBV6-8 and TRBJ1-1; a weak D match, TRBD1 (6 bases). Germline CDR1 is MNHGY and CDR2 is SAAAGT. Trimming removed 6 bases from V and 1 base from J, with 12 bases in between. CDR3 length: 14 amino acids. The CDR3 DNA reads TGTGCCAGCAGGATGGGAGGGGGGAACACTGAAGCTTTCTTT. Translation gives CASRMGGGNTEAFF.

This chain connects TRBV11-3 to TRBJ1-4; D ambiguous. CDR1 is SGHNT and CDR2 is YENEEA in the germline V gene. V shed 5 bases and J shed 7 bases, with 14 bases lying between them. The CDR3 extends over 14 amino acids. Here the CDR3 DNA reads TGTGCCAGCAGCCTAGGCTGGCAGGTTGAAAAACTGTTTTTT. Encoded protein: CASSLGWQVEKLFF. The variable domain in full, with the rest retrieved from reference TRBV11-3 and TRBJ1-4, is EAGVVQSPRYKIIEKKQPVAFWCNPISGHNTLYWYLQNLGQGPELLIRYENEEAVDDSQLPKDRFSAERLKGVDSTLKIQPAELGDSAVYLCASSLGWQVEKLFFGSGTQLSVL.

This chain links TRBV10-2 with TRBJ2-7, with TRBD2 identical over 11 bases. From germline, CDR1 is WSHSY and CDR2 SAAADI. The CDR3 covers 14 residues. The V gene end was trimmed by 6 bases and the J gene end by 4 bases; junction bases not matched to a gene: 5. In DNA form, the CDR3 reads TGCGCCAGCAGCCGACTAGCGGGAAATTACGAGCAGTACTTC. Its protein product is CASSRLAGNYEQYF.

This clone was found a few times. For the CDR3, the DNA is TGTGCCAGCAGCTTAAGACTAGCGAGGGCCGTGAACACCGGGGAGCTGTTTTTT. Its translation is CASSLRLARAVNTGELFF. The gene calls are TRBV11-3 and TRBJ2-2, with 8 bases fitting TRBD2. The CDR3 has 18 residues. Germline assignment: CDR1 SGHNT and CDR2 YENEEA. Unmatched junction bases numbered 9, after V lost 2 bases and J lost 1 base.

This clone is judged medium-sized. This rearrangement joins TRBV11-3 to TRBJ2-3, with 9 positions matching TRBD2. Germline CDR1 reads SGHNT; CDR2 reads YENEEA. The CDR3 runs 15 residues. V was clipped by 4 bases and J by 4 bases; unmatched bases: 6. The DNA of the CDR3 is TGTGCCAGCAGCTCCTCAGGCGGGGGGGCAGATACGCAGTATTTT. Protein: CASSSSGGGADTQYF. Combining the CDR3 with reference TRBV11-3 and TRBJ2-3 gives the whole variable domain EAGVVQSPRYKIIEKKQPVAFWCNPISGHNTLYWYLQNLGQGPELLIRYENEEAVDDSQLPKDRFSAERLKGVDSTLKIQPAELGDSAVYLCASSSSGGGADTQYFGPGTRLTVL.

The CDR3 bases are TGTGCCAGCAGCTTTGGGGGAACGAACACTGAAGCTTTCTTT. Its protein is CASSFGGTNTEAFF. The chain links TRBV11-3 to TRBJ1-1, with D perhaps TRBD1 (5 bases). The CDR3 runs to 14 residues. V was clipped by 3 bases and J by 1 base, with 9 bases between them. Germline V lookup: CDR1 SGHNT, CDR2 YENEEA.

The chain recombines TRBV11-3 with TRBJ2-5; TRBD2 is a possible D gene (5 bases). This CDR3 has 15 residues. Trimming cost V 2 bases and J 1 base, with 11 bases left between them. CDR1 and CDR2 from the germline V gene are SGHNT and YENEEA. CDR3 loop: CASSLNEGFQETQYF. The CDR3 DNA sequence: TGTGCCAGCAGCTTAAATGAGGGATTCCAAGAGACCCAGTACTTC.

This clone qualifies as medium-sized. The V call is TRBV6-8, the J call TRBJ1-2, with D perhaps matching TRBD1 (5 bases). The V gene's germline CDR1 is MNHGY and CDR2 SAAAGT. The V end was cut by 6 bases, the J end by 4 bases, with 15 bases between. The CDR3 spans 14 residues. The CDR3, as DNA: TGTGCCAGCAGGGTAGGGGTTTCGGGCTATGGCTACACCTTC. Protein sequence: CASRVGVSGYGYTF.

The chain joins TRBV19 to TRBJ2-1; TRBD2 is a possible D gene (6 bases). Germline V CDR1 and CDR2: LNHDA, SQIVND (reference sequence). This CDR3 spans 14 amino acids. Deletions cut 7 bases from V and 7 bases from J, with 17 bases between. Here the CDR3 DNA reads TGTGCCAGTAAGGATCCGGGCGGGGTAAATGAGCAGTTCTTC. This sequence encodes CASKDPGGVNEQFF.

On this clone: Other DNA sequences within the sample encode an identical CDR3. The chain combines TRBV28 with TRBJ1-3; D call uncertain. Trimming took 4 bases from V and 0 from J, leaving 7 bases between them. Germline values: CDR1 MDHEN, CDR2 SYDVKM. CDR3 length: 14 residues. CDR3: CASSSGISGNTIYF. The CDR3 DNA reads as TGTGCCAGCAGTTCTGGTATCTCTGGAAACACCATATATTTT.

This clone has a handful of counts. DNA for the CDR3: TGTGCCAGCTCACCTTCGAGCGGGGGCGCAGAGGGAGAGACCCAGTACTTC. Protein: CASSPSSGGAEGETQYF. The chain is built from TRBV18 and TRBJ2-5, with TRBD2 matching over 8 bases. Germline V gives CDR1 KGHSH, CDR2 LQKENI. The length of the CDR3 is 17 residues. J was trimmed by 4 bases and V by 3 bases; bases with no gene match: 13.

Note on this clone: Compared with germline, one end of the junction differs, possibly owing to a read error. This chain joins TRBV6-8 and TRBJ1-2; possibly TRBD1 for D (5 bases). Germline CDR1 reads MNHGY; CDR2 reads SAAAGT. The CDR3 contains 14 residues. The CDR3 nucleotides are TGTGCCAGCGCCGGTAGGGGCAGGAGTAACGGCTACATCTTC. It yields the protein CASAGRGRSNGYIF.

This clone was found a few times. DNA of the CDR3: TGTGCCAGCAGCTTCCAGGGGCCGACTGAAGCTTTCTTT. Residues: CASSFQGPTEAFF. The rearrangement joins TRBV7-2 to TRBJ1-1, with D tentatively TRBD1 (6 bases). CDR3 length: 13 amino acids. CDR1 and CDR2 (germline): SGHTA, FQGNSA. The V end was cut by 3 bases, the J end by 5 bases, with 10 bases between.

This clone was detected only once. This rearrangement joins TRBV19 to TRBJ1-4; D not certain. V shed 2 bases and J shed 0 bases, with 7 bases lying between them. This CDR3 region has 15 residues. Germline assignment: CDR1 LNHDA and CDR2 SQIVND (reference sequence). The CDR3 DNA reads TGTGCCAGTAGTATAAGTGGGGCAACTAATGAAAAACTGTTTTTT. Protein sequence: CASSISGATNEKLFF.

The table lists this clone with a few counts. V usage is TRBV9 and J usage is TRBJ1-1, with D hard to call. This CDR3 has 17 amino acids. Germline loops: CDR1 SGDLS, CDR2 YYNGEE. The V end lost 0 bases, the J end lost 6 bases, and 21 bases lay between the germline ends. Written as DNA, the CDR3 is TGTGCCAGCAGCGTAGTCCCTCCGGACGCCTCTAGCGCTGAAGCTTTCTTT. It codes for CASSVVPPDASSAEAFF.

The chain couples TRBV6-8 to TRBJ1-2; perhaps TRBD1 as D (5 bases). Germline values: CDR1 MNHGY, CDR2 SAAAGT. V shed 6 bases and J shed 6 bases, with 14 bases lying between them. The CDR3 has 13 amino acids. The CDR3 here is CASRDPVGDGYTF. CDR3 DNA sequence: TGTGCCAGCAGAGACCCGGTGGGGGATGGCTACACCTTC.

The chain carries TRBV9 and TRBJ1-6; 7 nucleotides align to TRBD1. V lost 3 bases and J lost 6; bases outside the gene matches: 6. The CDR3 covers 15 residues. CDR1 SGDLS and CDR2 YYNGEE come from the germline V gene. The CDR3 protein is CASSAEGALNSPLHF. The CDR3 DNA sequence: TGTGCCAGCAGCGCGGAGGGGGCCCTTAATTCACCCCTCCACTTT.

This clone is large (0.1 to 1%) by share. The chain combines TRBV19 with TRBJ2-3; D is possibly TRBD1 or TRBD2 (5 bases each). The germline V gene has CDR1 LNHDA and CDR2 SQIVND (reference sequence). This CDR3 is built from 14 residues. Deletions cut 9 bases from V and 5 bases from J, with 18 bases between. The CDR3 loop is CARIPGPPRDTQYF. In DNA form, the CDR3 reads TGTGCCAGAATACCGGGACCCCCCAGAGATACGCAGTATTTT.

V is TRBV25-1 and J is TRBJ1-1, with 8 bases aligning to TRBD1. The germline V gene encodes CDR1 MGHDK and CDR2 SYGVNS. The V segment lost 4 bases and the J segment 0 bases; nucleotides outside the gene matches: 4. The CDR3 consists of 15 residues. The CDR3 region has the DNA TGTGCCAGCAGTGGGCGGGACAGGATGAACACTGAAGCTTTCTTT. Residues: CASSGRDRMNTEAFF.

This rearrangement joins TRBV18 to TRBJ1-1; 11 nucleotides agree with TRBD1. The germline V gene encodes CDR1 KGHSH and CDR2 LQKENI. Unmatched junction bases numbered 5, after V lost 1 base and J lost 4 bases. The CDR3 contains 16 residues. This CDR3 reads CASSPQAGTGGTEAFF. CDR3 nucleotide sequence: TGTGCCAGCTCACCACAAGCCGGGACAGGGGGCACTGAAGCTTTCTTT.

V is TRBV18 and J is TRBJ2-5; D uncertain. The CDR3 length is 13 residues. The V and J ends lost 5 bases and 0 bases respectively, with 7 bases between them. Germline CDR1 reads KGHSH; CDR2 reads LQKENI. The CDR3 reads CASSVQNQETQYF. CDR3 DNA sequence: TGTGCCAGCTCAGTACAAAACCAAGAGACCCAGTACTTC.

This clone is categorized as large. The gene calls are TRBV11-3 and TRBJ2-5, with D possibly TRBD2 on 6 matching bases. The CDR3 spans 15 residues. Germline V gene sequence: CDR1 SGHNT, CDR2 YENEEA. V was shortened by 5 bases and J by 5 bases, with 18 bases between the two germline ends. CDR3 region: CASSLSDGSRETQYF. CDR3 DNA sequence: TGTGCCAGCAGCCTGTCCGACGGGAGCAGGGAGACCCAGTACTTC.

The sample holds a few counts of this clone. The chain uses TRBV19 and TRBJ2-4; the D gene is possibly TRBD2 (5 bases). V dropped 1 base and J dropped 0 bases, with 10 bases sitting between them. The V gene's germline CDR1 is LNHDA and CDR2 SQIVND (reference sequence). CDR3 length: 16 residues. The CDR3 DNA sequence: TGTGCCAGTAGTATAGCGGCAGGAGGAGCCAAAAACATTCAGTACTTC. The encoded protein is CASSIAAGGAKNIQYF.